These 4 T cell receptor beta chains originate from one sample sequenced in a study of chemoradiotherapy in HPV16-positive cancers. The method was immunoSEQ multiplex PCR; TCRdb's version includes in-frame clones alone and lacks a portion of them. Here the sample spans roughly 40,000 clones, more than 75% being singletons. The source material was blood, sampled from a patient who underwent chemoradiotherapy. Every receptor here comes from a human donor with HPV-associated anogenital cancer.

The chain joins TRBV7-8 to TRBJ2-3, with D uncertain. The CDR3 sequence is 15 residues long. Germline CDR1 and CDR2: SGHVS and FQNEAQ. V was pared by 1 base and J by 4 bases, with 12 bases between. This CDR3 is CASSLGGPEADTQYF. Here the CDR3 DNA reads TGTGCCAGCAGCTTAGGGGGTCCAGAGGCAGATACGCAGTATTTT.

V and J are TRBV6-5 and TRBJ2-7, with TRBD2 as a possible D gene (5 bases). V lost 6 bases to trimming and J lost 3 bases, with 18 bases between them. Germline CDR1 is MNHEY and CDR2 is SVGAGI. The length of the CDR3 is 15 residues. The DNA for the CDR3 is TGTGCCAGCAGGAAGGACCCCCTGGGAGTCTACGAGCAGTACTTC. It translates to CASRKDPLGVYEQYF.

This clone has a handful of counts. This chain uses TRBV10-1 with TRBJ1-6; D is unresolved. V was pared by 3 bases and J by 10 bases, with 7 bases between. Per germline, CDR1 WNHNN and CDR2 SYGVQD (reference sequence). The CDR3 totals 12 residues. The CDR3 region has the DNA TGCGCCAGCAGTGAAGGTGGATCACCCCTCCACTTT. It yields the protein CASSEGGSPLHF.

The chain joins TRBV5-1 to TRBJ1-1; D call uncertain. This CDR3 has 13 residues. Germline assignment: CDR1 SGHRS and CDR2 YFSETQ. Trimming pared 0 bases from V and 10 bases from J, leaving 13 bases between. CDR3 amino acids: CASSLAPGDRAFF. CDR3 DNA sequence: TGCGCCAGCAGCTTGGCCCCGGGTGATAGAGCTTTCTTT. Together with reference TRBV5-1 and TRBJ1-1, the CDR3 gives the full variable domain: KAGVTQTPRYLIKTRGQQVTLSCSPISGHRSVSWYQQTPGQGLQFLFEYFSETQRNKGNFPGRFSGRQFSNSRSEMNVSTLELGDSALYLCASSLAPGDRAFFGQGTRLTVV.